Sequencing of this TCR beta chain was carried out in a study of CD8+ T cells in alopecia areata. Whole-study results and caveats: Scalp sample sequencing also detects resident alphabeta T cells of normal skin. Lesional scalp, especially alopecia totalis/universalis, showed higher clonality than normal scalp. Patients shared TCRs less clearly than mice did, possibly owing to HLA.

Sorting of PBMCs yielded the CD4+ and CD8+ T cells. Note on this clone: What it binds is not known.

cDNA reverse transcribed from extracted RNA served as the sequencing template. Generated by immunoSEQ multiplex PCR, the TCRdb table keeps only in-frame clones and is missing some. The sample lists about 200,000 clones, approximately 60% seen once, with around 5% in the top ten. V was pared by 6 bases and J by 4 bases, with 6 bases of the junction left unmatched. The CDR3 consists of 14 residues. Germline values: CDR1 MNHEY, CDR2 SVGAGI. The chain couples TRBV6-5 to TRBJ1-1; the match to TRBD1 covers 9 bases. Sequencing input: CD8+ T cells sorted from blood. This clonotype was obtained from a human donor in good health. DNA for the CDR3: TGTGCCAGCAGACAGGGGGCGCGGGGCACTGAAGCTTTCTTT. Translating it yields CASRQGARGTEAFF.